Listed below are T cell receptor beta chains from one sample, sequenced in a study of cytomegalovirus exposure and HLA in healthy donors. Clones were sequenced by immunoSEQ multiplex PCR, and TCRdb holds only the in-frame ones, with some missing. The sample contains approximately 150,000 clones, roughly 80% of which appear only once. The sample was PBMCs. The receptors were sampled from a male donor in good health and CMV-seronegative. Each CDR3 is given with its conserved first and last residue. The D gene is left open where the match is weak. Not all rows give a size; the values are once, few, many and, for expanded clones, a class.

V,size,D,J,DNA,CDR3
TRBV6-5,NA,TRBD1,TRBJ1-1,TGTGCCAGCAGTTACGGGACAGCAAGCCGCCTAGAAGCTTTCTTT,CASSYGTASRLEAFF
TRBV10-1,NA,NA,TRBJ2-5,TGCGCCAGCAGTGACCCAGGCATGGAGACCCAGTACTTC,CASSDPGMETQYF
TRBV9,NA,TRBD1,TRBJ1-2,TGTGCCAGCAGCGCAAGACAGGGATCCATCTATGGCTACACCTTC,CASSARQGSIYGYTF
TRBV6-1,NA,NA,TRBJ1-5,TGTGCCAGCAGCCCCAGGGGAAATCAGCCCCAGCATTTT,CASSPRGNQPQHF
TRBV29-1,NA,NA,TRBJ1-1,TGCAGCGTGGGTCAGGGGAAGAGCACTGAAGCTTTCTTT,CSVGQGKSTEAFF
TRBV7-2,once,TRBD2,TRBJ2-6,TGTGCCAGCAGCTTAAGCTGGCCTAGCGGGGGGGGTGGGGCCAACGTCCTGACTTTC,CASSLSWPSGGGGANVLTF
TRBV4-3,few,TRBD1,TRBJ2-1,TGCGCCAGCAGTCCGGGACAGGGTCCTAACAATGAGCAGTTCTTC,CASSPGQGPNNEQFF
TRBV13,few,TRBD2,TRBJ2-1,TGTGCCAGCAGCCCACGAGCGGGGGCCTACAATGAGCAGTTCTTC,CASSPRAGAYNEQFF
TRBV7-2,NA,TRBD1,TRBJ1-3,TGTGCCAGCAGCTCCGGGGGACAGCTCGTCTCTGGAAACACCATATATTTT,CASSSGGQLVSGNTIYF
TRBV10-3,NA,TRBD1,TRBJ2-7,TGTGCCATCAGTGGGCGGGACAGGGGGTCTTGGCAGTACTTC,CAISGRDRGSWQYF
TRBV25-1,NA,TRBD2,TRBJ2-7,TGTGCCAGCAGCCTAGCGGGGCTCTACGAGCAGTACTTC,CASSLAGLYEQYF
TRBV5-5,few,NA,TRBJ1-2,TGTGCCAGCAGCTTGGAGGTCGGGAGTTGGGTCTACACCTTC,CASSLEVGSWVYTF
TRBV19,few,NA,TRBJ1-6,TGTGCCAGTAGTATAGACGACGGTGCAACCGCAGGGATCTCACCCCTCCACTTT,CASSIDDGATAGISPLHF
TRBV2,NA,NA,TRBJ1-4,TGTGCCACCTACAGGGCGGCTAATGAAAAACTGTTTTTT,CATYRAANEKLFF
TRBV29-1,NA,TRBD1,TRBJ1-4,TGCAGCGTTGCCGGGACAGGCCTAGGGTTGGAAAAACTGTTTTTT,CSVAGTGLGLEKLFF
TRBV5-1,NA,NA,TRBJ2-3,TGCGCCAGCAGCTTGACAGACCCCAGCACAGATACGCAGTATTTT,CASSLTDPSTDTQYF
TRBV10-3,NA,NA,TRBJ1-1,TGTGCCATCAGAGGAGCCACAGGGCTGAACACTGAAGCTTTCTTT,CAIRGATGLNTEAFF
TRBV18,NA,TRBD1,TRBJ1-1,TGTGCCAGCTCACCAGGGACAGGGGGCAGGGCTTTCTTT,CASSPGTGGRAFF
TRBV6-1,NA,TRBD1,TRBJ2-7,TGTGCCAGCAGTGCGATTTACGGGACAGGGGCCGAGCAGTACTTC,CASSAIYGTGAEQYF
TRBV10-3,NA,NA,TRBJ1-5,TGTGCCATCAGTGAGTGGTCGGGGAGCAATCAGCCCCAGCATTTT,CAISEWSGSNQPQHF
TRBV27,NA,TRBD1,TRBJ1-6,TGTGCCAGCAGCCTCGAGGGACAGGGGCCCTATAATTCACCCCTCCACTTT,CASSLEGQGPYNSPLHF
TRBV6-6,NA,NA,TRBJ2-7,TGTGCCAGCAGGGGGCCGTCCTCCTACGAGCAGTACTTC,CASRGPSSYEQYF
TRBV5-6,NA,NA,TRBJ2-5,TGTGCCAGCCGGCGGCTCCAAGAGACCCAGTACTTC,CASRRLQETQYF
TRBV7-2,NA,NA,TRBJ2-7,TGTGCCAGCAGCCGAGGGGGGACAGAGACCTACGAGCAGTACTTC,CASSRGGTETYEQYF
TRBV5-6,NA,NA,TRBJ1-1,TGTGCCAGCAGCCTGGGGGGGGGACCAGAAGCTTTCTTT,CASSLGGGPEAFF
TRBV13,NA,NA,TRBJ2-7,TGTGCCAGCAGCTTAGGACGGGGCTCCTACGAGCAGTACTTC,CASSLGRGSYEQYF